One and the same sample provided the 3 T cell receptor beta chains below, sequenced in a study of blood T cells in healthy people across ages. Combining a sample-barcoded 5' primer with a J-beta primer mix, a second PCR ran for roughly 7 to 12 cycles. One entry per CDR3 protein results from TCRdb running MiXCR on the 5' RACE reads. Of approximately 1.5 million distinct CDR3 sequences listed, approximately 42% are singletons. The sample was blood. All receptors derive from a woman aged 18-29 years in good health.

The rearrangement links TRBV7-2 to TRBJ1-2; a weak D match, TRBD1 (5 bases). The CDR3 is made up of 13 amino acids. With 4 bases removed from V and 3 bases from J, the gap between germline ends came to 9 bases. CDR1 and CDR2 (germline): SGHTA, FQGNSA. In DNA, the CDR3 is TGTGCCAGCAGCTGGGACCGCTACTATGGCTACACCTTC. Amino acids: CASSWDRYYGYTF.

The sample holds a few counts of this clonotype. V is TRBV10-3 and J is TRBJ2-1, with 7 bases fitting TRBD2. The CDR3 length is 12 residues. The germline V gene has CDR1 ENHRY and CDR2 SYGVKD. Trimming took 4 bases from V and 7 from J; bases not matched to a gene: 1. CDR3 coding DNA: TGTGCCATCAGTGGGGGGGGGAATGAGCAGTTCTTC. Residues: CAISGGGNEQFF.

The rearrangement uses TRBV3-1 and TRBJ1-4, with 8 bases fitting TRBD1. The CDR3 is made up of 13 amino acids. The ends lost 3 bases at V and 15 bases at J; junction bases unmatched: 9. Germline CDR1 and CDR2: LGHDT and YNNKEL (reference sequence). CDR3 residues: CASSQTERTGMFF. Written as DNA, the CDR3 is TGTGCCAGCAGCCAGACGGAGAGGACAGGGATGTTTTTT.